A single sample gave rise to the 32 T cell receptor beta chains below, sequenced in a study of cytomegalovirus exposure and HLA in healthy donors. With 60 Vbeta and 13 Jbeta primers, the PCR was carried out. This table comes from immunoSEQ multiplex PCR, and its TCRdb copy is limited to in-frame clones, with some not included. The table includes tens of thousands of clones, roughly 77% detected once. The sample was PBMCs. These receptor sequences come from a woman in her forties in good health and CMV-seropositive.

The chain has TRBV5-1 and TRBJ2-2; no clear D. Trimming removed 5 bases at V and 2 bases at J, with 4 bases between. The CDR3 is made up of 12 amino acids. CDR1 is SGHRS, CDR2 YFSETQ, per germline. CDR3: CASSRNTGELFF. CDR3 nucleotides: TGCGCCAGCAGTAGAAACACCGGGGAGCTGTTTTTT.

The rearrangement joins TRBV6-4 to TRBJ2-7; 7 bases line up with TRBD1. V lost 0 bases to trimming and J lost 4 bases; unmatched junction nucleotides: 9. The germline gives CDR1 MRHNA, CDR2 SNTAGT. The CDR3 is 16 amino acids. CDR3: CASSDSSPGQVYEQYF. The CDR3 DNA reads as TGTGCCAGCAGTGACTCGAGCCCCGGACAGGTATACGAGCAGTACTTC.

The V gene is TRBV18, the J gene TRBJ1-5; D perhaps matches TRBD1 (6 bases). The germline V gene encodes CDR1 KGHSH and CDR2 LQKENI. Trimming removed 8 bases at V and 8 bases at J, with 16 bases between. The CDR3 extends over 13 amino acids. This chain's CDR3 is CASTKTGKEPQHF. The CDR3 coding sequence is TGTGCCAGCACGAAGACAGGCAAGGAGCCCCAGCATTTT. Complete variable domain (other parts from reference TRBV18 and TRBJ1-5): NAGVMQNPRHLVRRRGQEARLRCSPMKGHSHVYWYRQLPEEGLKFMVYLQKENIIDESGMPKERFSAEFPKEGPSILRIQQVVRGDSAAYFCASTKTGKEPQHFGDGTRLSIL.

V usage is TRBV13 and J usage is TRBJ2-7; weak D call: TRBD1 (6 bases). Trimming left V 3 bases short and J 2 bases short, with 8 bases between. The CDR3 consists of 13 residues. CDR1 is PRHDT and CDR2 is FYEKMQ in the germline V gene (reference sequence). The CDR3 DNA reads as TGTGCCAGCAGCTTGCGACAGGCCTACGAGCAGTACTTC. It codes for CASSLRQAYEQYF.

The chain employs TRBV9 and TRBJ2-7, with 8 bases aligning to TRBD2. The J segment lost 0 bases and the V segment lost 4 bases, leaving 6 bases of the junction unmatched. There are 15 residues in the CDR3. Germline V lookup: CDR1 SGDLS, CDR2 YYNGEE. The CDR3 reads CASSPSGSSSYEQYF. CDR3 nucleotides: TGTGCCAGCAGCCCGAGCGGGAGTAGCTCCTACGAGCAGTACTTC.

This rearrangement joins TRBV7-9 to TRBJ2-1; TRBD2 matches at 13 bases. The trim removed 5 bases at V and 8 bases at J, leaving 6 bases unmatched. The CDR3 length is 15 residues. In germline, CDR1 is SEHNR, CDR2 FQNEAQ (reference sequence). CDR3 bases: TGTGCCAGCAGCCTATGGACTAGCGGGGGAGATGAGCAGTTCTTC. As protein: CASSLWTSGGDEQFF.

This chain connects TRBV7-9 to TRBJ1-5, with D hard to call. Germline values: CDR1 SEHNR, CDR2 FQNEAQ (reference sequence). The CDR3 has 12 amino acids. V was pared by 5 bases and J by 5 bases, with 7 bases between. The CDR3 DNA follows: TGTGCCAGCAGCGCCGGGGATCAGCCCCAGCATTTT. Its protein product is CASSAGDQPQHF.

The sample holds a few counts of this clone. This chain's CDR3 is CAIREDRADTEAFF. DNA of the CDR3: TGTGCCATCAGAGAGGACAGGGCGGACACTGAAGCTTTCTTT. This chain joins TRBV10-3 and TRBJ1-1; TRBD1 agrees at 8 bases. CDR1 is ENHRY and CDR2 is SYGVKD in the germline V gene. CDR3 length: 14 residues. The ends lost 6 bases at V and 3 bases at J; junction bases unmatched: 6.

This clone has a handful of counts. The gene calls are TRBV7-9 and TRBJ1-5; tentatively, D is TRBD1 (6 bases). Between the trimmed V and J ends, which lost 1 base and 5 bases, there was a span of 12 bases. The CDR3 spans 15 residues. CDR1 and CDR2 (germline): SEHNR, FQNEAQ (reference sequence). The CDR3 DNA is TGTGCCAGCAGCTTAGGGGGGGGGCGCGATCAGCCCCAGCATTTT. Protein sequence: CASSLGGGRDQPQHF.

V gene TRBV6-1 combines with J gene TRBJ2-7, with D perhaps matching TRBD2 (6 bases). V was trimmed by 11 bases and J by 1 base, leaving 9 bases between them. There are 11 residues in the CDR3. Germline V gene lookup returns CDR1 MNHNS and CDR2 SASEGT. The CDR3: CASGGSYEQYF. Here the CDR3 DNA reads TGTGCCTCTGGGGGGTCCTACGAGCAGTACTTC.

This sequence joins TRBV25-1 and TRBJ1-2; no clear D. This CDR3 has 13 residues. Per germline, CDR1 MGHDK and CDR2 SYGVNS. V was cut by 4 bases and J by 8 bases, with 14 bases left in between. CDR3 amino acids: CASSGLGSSGYTF. The CDR3 coding sequence is TGTGCCAGCAGTGGATTGGGGAGTAGCGGCTACACCTTC.

In this sample, this clone turned up a few times. The V call is TRBV10-3, the J call TRBJ1-5; no firm D call. The CDR3 totals 16 residues. The V end lost 0 bases, the J end lost 5 bases, and 14 bases lay between the germline ends. Per the germline V gene, CDR1 is ENHRY and CDR2 is SYGVKD. As DNA, the CDR3 is TGTGCCATCAGTGAGTCGCGGGCAGGTGGAGATCAGCCCCAGCATTTT. Translating gives CAISESRAGGDQPQHF.

This clone was counted between two and nine times. The chain is built from TRBV5-1 and TRBJ2-5; unclear D gene. Trimming left V 1 base short and J 2 bases short, with 12 bases between. Per germline, CDR1 SGHRS and CDR2 YFSETQ. This CDR3 spans 15 amino acids. CDR3 bases: TGCGCCAGCAGCTTGACTACACGAATTCAAGAGACCCAGTACTTC. Translating gives CASSLTTRIQETQYF.

The chain couples TRBV7-8 to TRBJ1-1; D not resolved. This CDR3 has 14 residues. The ends were cut back, 5 bases at V and 5 bases at J, with 15 bases in the middle. Per germline, CDR1 SGHVS and CDR2 FQNEAQ. The CDR3 spells CASSAGTGRTEAFF. The CDR3 DNA reads as TGTGCCAGCAGCGCCGGTACGGGGAGGACTGAAGCTTTCTTT. The variable domain in full, completed from reference TRBV7-8 and TRBJ1-1, reads GAGVSQSPRYKVAKRGQDVALRCDPISGHVSLFWYQQALGQGPEFLTYFQNEAQLDKSGLPSDRFFAERPEGSVSTLKIQRTQQEDSAVYLCASSAGTGRTEAFFGQGTRLTVV.

V usage is TRBV9 and J usage is TRBJ1-3, with 9 bases lining up with TRBD1. The CDR3 covers 16 residues. The germline V gene has CDR1 SGDLS and CDR2 YYNGEE. J was trimmed by 4 bases and V by 4 bases; bases with no gene match: 9. This chain's CDR3 is CASSPRQGEAGNTIYF. In nucleotides, the CDR3 is TGTGCCAGCAGCCCCCGACAGGGGGAGGCCGGAAACACCATATATTTT.

The gene calls are TRBV28 and TRBJ1-2, with 8 bases lining up with TRBD1. Trimming cost V 7 bases and J 7 bases; bases outside gene matches: 8. Germline values: CDR1 MDHEN, CDR2 SYDVKM. This CDR3 has 13 amino acids. The DNA of the CDR3 is TGTGCCAGCAACATTCAGGGGGCGGGTGGCTACACCTTC. Encoded protein: CASNIQGAGGYTF.

The chain is built from TRBV5-1 and TRBJ1-4; 7 nucleotides match TRBD1. The CDR3 is 13 residues long. J lost 5 bases, V lost 5 bases, and 3 bases had no gene match. The V gene's germline CDR1 is SGHRS and CDR2 YFSETQ. CDR3 sequence: CASSPTGNEKLFF. The DNA of the CDR3 is TGCGCCAGCAGTCCGACAGGGAATGAAAAACTGTTTTTT.

This clone has a handful of counts. CDR3 sequence (DNA): TGCGCCAGCGGGACTAGTGGGGACGTGAAGCAGTTCTTC. Protein sequence: CASGTSGDVKQFF. The genes are TRBV4-3 and TRBJ2-1; 8 nucleotides agree with TRBD2. This CDR3 region has 13 residues. V lost 8 bases, J lost 11 bases, and 11 bases stayed unmatched. Per the germline V gene, CDR1 is LGHNA and CDR2 is YSLEER.

The chain uses TRBV5-5 and TRBJ2-1, with 8 bases identical to TRBD2. The CDR3 length is 16 residues. The junction had 11 bases not matched to a gene; V was cut back by 4 bases and J by 5 bases. Per germline, CDR1 SGHKS and CDR2 YYEKEE (reference sequence). CDR3 DNA: TGTGCCAGCAGCCCGGAGGCTAGCGGGTTCCACAATGAGCAGTTCTTC. Encoded protein: CASSPEASGFHNEQFF.

This chain connects TRBV9 to TRBJ1-3; no definite D call. The V end was cut by 0 bases, the J end by 1 base, with 11 bases between. Germline loops: CDR1 SGDLS, CDR2 YYNGEE. The CDR3 sequence is 16 residues long. CDR3 in amino acids: CASSVAVNPSGNTIYF. The CDR3 nucleotides are TGTGCCAGCAGCGTAGCGGTCAACCCGTCTGGAAACACCATATATTTT.

The V call is TRBV7-3, the J call TRBJ2-3; 10 bases agree with TRBD2. The CDR3 loop spans 15 amino acids. CDR1 SGHTA and CDR2 FQGTGA come from the germline V gene. J lost 1 base, V lost 3 bases, and 1 base had no gene match. This CDR3 is CASSFLAGGTDTQYF. The DNA for the CDR3 is TGTGCCAGCAGCTTTCTAGCGGGAGGCACAGATACGCAGTATTTT.

V usage is TRBV19 and J usage is TRBJ2-1; 9 bases agree with TRBD2. Trimming cost V 1 base and J 5 bases; bases outside gene matches: 3. The CDR3 spans 15 residues. Germline V lookup: CDR1 LNHDA, CDR2 SQIVND (reference sequence). CDR3 DNA: TGTGCCAGTAGTATAGGGACTAGCGCCAACAATGAGCAGTTCTTC. Translating it yields CASSIGTSANNEQFF.

The chain recombines TRBV10-1 with TRBJ1-6; D remains ambiguous. Between the trimmed V and J ends, which lost 5 bases and 9 bases, there was a span of 14 bases. The CDR3 is 14 amino acids. CDR1 is WNHNN, CDR2 SYGVQD, per germline (reference sequence). The CDR3 bases are TGCGCCAGCAGTCGGGGAACAGTCGGTTCACCCCTCCACTTT. Translating it yields CASSRGTVGSPLHF.

The chain is built from TRBV5-5 and TRBJ2-3; TRBD2 matches at 8 bases. The CDR3 is made up of 18 amino acids. The junction had 13 bases not matched to a gene; V was cut back by 4 bases and J by 0 bases. Germline V lookup: CDR1 SGHKS, CDR2 YYEKEE (reference sequence). The CDR3 coding sequence is TGTGCCAGCAGCCCCCGGGGGGGGCTCCTTGCTAGCACAGATACGCAGTATTTT. Its protein is CASSPRGGLLASTDTQYF.

The V call is TRBV30, the J call TRBJ2-4; possible D gene TRBD2, 5 bases. V lost 0 bases and J 0 bases, leaving 12 bases between the germline ends. CDR1 is GTSNPN, CDR2 SVGIG, per germline (reference sequence). This CDR3 is built from 16 residues. The CDR3 spells CAWSVGDSIAKNIQYF. CDR3 coding DNA: TGTGCCTGGAGTGTGGGAGATTCGATAGCCAAAAACATTCAGTACTTC. Looking up the rest from reference TRBV30 and TRBJ2-4 gives the full variable domain: SQTIHQWPATLVQPVGSPLSLECTVEGTSNPNLYWYRQAAGRGLQLLFYSVGIGQISSEVPQNLSASRPQDRQFILSSKKLLLSDSGFYLCAWSVGDSIAKNIQYFGAGTRLSVL.

This chain links TRBV7-9 with TRBJ1-1; TRBD1 matches 11 bases. Unmatched junction bases numbered 7, after V lost 5 bases and J lost 5 bases. CDR1 is SEHNR, CDR2 FQNEAQ, per germline (reference sequence). This CDR3 is built from 15 residues. Here the CDR3 DNA reads TGTGCCAGCAGCCCCTCCGGGACAGGGGGAACTGAAGCTTTCTTT. Amino acid sequence: CASSPSGTGGTEAFF.

V and J are TRBV15 and TRBJ2-1, with a weak D call TRBD2 (5 bases). The CDR3 runs 17 residues. The germline V gene encodes CDR1 LNHNV and CDR2 YYDKDF (reference sequence). Between the trimmed V and J ends, which lost 5 bases and 7 bases, there was a span of 24 bases. The DNA of the CDR3 is TGTGCCACCAGCTTATACTTGACCGAAATATCGGGAAATGAGCAGTTCTTC. This encodes CATSLYLTEISGNEQFF.

This clone was recorded only once. The chain recombines TRBV29-1 with TRBJ1-1; no clear D. The CDR3 spans 11 residues. Trimming left V 5 bases short and J 4 bases short, with 8 bases between. Germline V gene data show CDR1 as SQVTM and CDR2 as ANQGSEA. CDR3 protein: CSVTGGTEAFF. CDR3 nucleotide sequence: TGCAGCGTTACGGGAGGCACTGAAGCTTTCTTT.

The chain links TRBV9 to TRBJ1-5, with 8 bases fitting TRBD1. Germline-derived CDR1 and CDR2 are SGDLS and YYNGEE. The CDR3 is 13 residues long. V dropped 4 bases and J dropped 6; count of bases not matched to a gene: 3. The CDR3 protein is CASSSGGSQPQHF. Written as DNA, the CDR3 is TGTGCCAGCAGCTCAGGGGGCAGTCAGCCCCAGCATTTT.

CDR3 region: CASSLQGGYNEQFF. In DNA form, the CDR3 reads TGTGCCAGCAGTTTGCAGGGAGGCTACAATGAGCAGTTCTTC. The chain combines TRBV28 with TRBJ2-1; D is possibly TRBD2 (6 bases). This CDR3 spans 14 amino acids. V shed 3 bases and J shed 3 bases, with 9 bases lying between them. Per the germline V gene, CDR1 is MDHEN and CDR2 is SYDVKM.

This chain uses TRBV11-3 with TRBJ2-7; 7 bases line up with TRBD1. The germline CDR1 and CDR2 sequences are SGHNT and YENEEA. The J segment lost 1 base and the V segment lost 5 bases, leaving 8 bases of the junction unmatched. The CDR3 is 15 amino acids. The DNA for the CDR3 is TGTGCCAGCAGCATAACCGGGACAGAGTCCTACGAGCAGTACTTC. Protein product: CASSITGTESYEQYF.

The J gene is TRBJ2-7, the V gene TRBV28, with 9 bases lining up with TRBD2. Germline-derived CDR1 and CDR2 are MDHEN and SYDVKM. The CDR3 sequence is 13 residues long. Trimming took 6 bases from V and 5 from J; bases not matched to a gene: 5. The CDR3 spells CASRASGVNEQYF. The CDR3, as DNA: TGTGCCAGCAGAGCTAGCGGGGTCAACGAGCAGTACTTC.